The clone carrying this TCR beta chain was seen many times. Its target is not known. The CDR3 is made up of 15 amino acids. Germline V gives CDR1 SGDLS, CDR2 YYNGEE. V shed 0 bases and J 6 bases; nucleotides not matched to a gene: 7. The source of the sample is a study of neurological immune-mediated disorders. Study outcomes and limitations: HTLV-1-associated myelopathy led in TCR clonal expansion, while multiple sclerosis ranked lowest, below healthy controls. None of the CDR3 amino acid sequences in expanded clones turned up in more than one subject, which points to private repertoires in all groups.

The cDNA came from 5'RACE with 10-nucleotide random UMIs. TCRdb reprocessed the 5' RACE reads with MiXCR, giving one entry per CDR3 protein. The sample contains approximately 23,000 distinct CDR3 sequences, 10% of which appear only once. This sequence was found in a woman in her sixties with HTLV-1-associated myelopathy (HAM/TSP). Source material: PBMCs. V usage is TRBV9 and J usage is TRBJ2-3; 7 nucleotides line up with TRBD2. As DNA, the CDR3 is TGTGCCAGCAGCGTAGTAGCGGGTGGGTACGATACGCAGTATTTT. Encoded protein: CASSVVAGGYDTQYF.